This record covers a single T cell receptor (beta chain). What it binds is unknown. The length of the CDR3 is 13 residues. Germline-derived CDR1 and CDR2 are MNHNY and SVGAGI (reference sequence). The V end was cut by 5 bases, the J end by 0 bases, with 8 bases between. This specimen comes from a study of CD8 T cells in ankylosing spondylitis. Study-wide points: Relatively scarce in peripheral blood, disease-linked clones were CD8+.

Construction of TCR beta libraries was performed using quantitative 5'-RACE with molecular barcodes. TCRdb reprocessed the 5' RACE reads via MiXCR and lists one record per CDR3 protein. The table includes roughly 180,000 distinct CDR3 sequences, about 13% detected once. The V gene is TRBV6-6, the J gene TRBJ2-7; no reliable D call. Sequenced material: blood, either unsorted or a sorted T cell fraction (not recorded which). The receptor's source is a male donor with ankylosing spondylitis or in good health (not recorded which). The CDR3: CASSRPSSYEQYF. The CDR3 DNA follows: TGTGCCAGCAGTAGACCAAGCTCCTACGAGCAGTACTTC.